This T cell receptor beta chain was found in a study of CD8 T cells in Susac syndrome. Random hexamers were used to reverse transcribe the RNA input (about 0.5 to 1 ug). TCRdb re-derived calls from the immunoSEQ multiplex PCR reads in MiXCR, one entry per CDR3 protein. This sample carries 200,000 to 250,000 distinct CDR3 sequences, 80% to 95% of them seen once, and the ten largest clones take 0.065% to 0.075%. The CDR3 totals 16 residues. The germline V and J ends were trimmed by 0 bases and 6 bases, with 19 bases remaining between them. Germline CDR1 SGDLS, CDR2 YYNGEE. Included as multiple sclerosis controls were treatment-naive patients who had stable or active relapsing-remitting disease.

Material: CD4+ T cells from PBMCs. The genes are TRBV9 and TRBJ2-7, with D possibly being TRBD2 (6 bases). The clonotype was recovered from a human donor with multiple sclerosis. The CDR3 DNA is TGTGCCAGCAGCGTAGCTGTCGGGGGATGGGAGAGCGAGCAGTACTTC. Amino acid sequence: CASSVAVGGWESEQYF.